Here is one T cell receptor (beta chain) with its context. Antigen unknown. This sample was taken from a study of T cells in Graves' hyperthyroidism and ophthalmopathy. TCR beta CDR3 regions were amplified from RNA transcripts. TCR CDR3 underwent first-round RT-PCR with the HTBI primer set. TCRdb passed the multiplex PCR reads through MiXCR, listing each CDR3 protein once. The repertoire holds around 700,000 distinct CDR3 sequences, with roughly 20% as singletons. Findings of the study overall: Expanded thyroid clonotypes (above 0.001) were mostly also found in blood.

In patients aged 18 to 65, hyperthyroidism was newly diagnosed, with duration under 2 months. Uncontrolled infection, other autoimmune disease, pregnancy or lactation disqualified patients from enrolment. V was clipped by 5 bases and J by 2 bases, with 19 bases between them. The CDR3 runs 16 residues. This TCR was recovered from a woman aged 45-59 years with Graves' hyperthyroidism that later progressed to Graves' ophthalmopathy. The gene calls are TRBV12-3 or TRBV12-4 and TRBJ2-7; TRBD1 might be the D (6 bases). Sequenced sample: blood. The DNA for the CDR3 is TGTGCCAGCAGTCCCGGGACATGGGGAAAGACCTACGAGCAGTACTTC. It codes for CASSPGTWGKTYEQYF.